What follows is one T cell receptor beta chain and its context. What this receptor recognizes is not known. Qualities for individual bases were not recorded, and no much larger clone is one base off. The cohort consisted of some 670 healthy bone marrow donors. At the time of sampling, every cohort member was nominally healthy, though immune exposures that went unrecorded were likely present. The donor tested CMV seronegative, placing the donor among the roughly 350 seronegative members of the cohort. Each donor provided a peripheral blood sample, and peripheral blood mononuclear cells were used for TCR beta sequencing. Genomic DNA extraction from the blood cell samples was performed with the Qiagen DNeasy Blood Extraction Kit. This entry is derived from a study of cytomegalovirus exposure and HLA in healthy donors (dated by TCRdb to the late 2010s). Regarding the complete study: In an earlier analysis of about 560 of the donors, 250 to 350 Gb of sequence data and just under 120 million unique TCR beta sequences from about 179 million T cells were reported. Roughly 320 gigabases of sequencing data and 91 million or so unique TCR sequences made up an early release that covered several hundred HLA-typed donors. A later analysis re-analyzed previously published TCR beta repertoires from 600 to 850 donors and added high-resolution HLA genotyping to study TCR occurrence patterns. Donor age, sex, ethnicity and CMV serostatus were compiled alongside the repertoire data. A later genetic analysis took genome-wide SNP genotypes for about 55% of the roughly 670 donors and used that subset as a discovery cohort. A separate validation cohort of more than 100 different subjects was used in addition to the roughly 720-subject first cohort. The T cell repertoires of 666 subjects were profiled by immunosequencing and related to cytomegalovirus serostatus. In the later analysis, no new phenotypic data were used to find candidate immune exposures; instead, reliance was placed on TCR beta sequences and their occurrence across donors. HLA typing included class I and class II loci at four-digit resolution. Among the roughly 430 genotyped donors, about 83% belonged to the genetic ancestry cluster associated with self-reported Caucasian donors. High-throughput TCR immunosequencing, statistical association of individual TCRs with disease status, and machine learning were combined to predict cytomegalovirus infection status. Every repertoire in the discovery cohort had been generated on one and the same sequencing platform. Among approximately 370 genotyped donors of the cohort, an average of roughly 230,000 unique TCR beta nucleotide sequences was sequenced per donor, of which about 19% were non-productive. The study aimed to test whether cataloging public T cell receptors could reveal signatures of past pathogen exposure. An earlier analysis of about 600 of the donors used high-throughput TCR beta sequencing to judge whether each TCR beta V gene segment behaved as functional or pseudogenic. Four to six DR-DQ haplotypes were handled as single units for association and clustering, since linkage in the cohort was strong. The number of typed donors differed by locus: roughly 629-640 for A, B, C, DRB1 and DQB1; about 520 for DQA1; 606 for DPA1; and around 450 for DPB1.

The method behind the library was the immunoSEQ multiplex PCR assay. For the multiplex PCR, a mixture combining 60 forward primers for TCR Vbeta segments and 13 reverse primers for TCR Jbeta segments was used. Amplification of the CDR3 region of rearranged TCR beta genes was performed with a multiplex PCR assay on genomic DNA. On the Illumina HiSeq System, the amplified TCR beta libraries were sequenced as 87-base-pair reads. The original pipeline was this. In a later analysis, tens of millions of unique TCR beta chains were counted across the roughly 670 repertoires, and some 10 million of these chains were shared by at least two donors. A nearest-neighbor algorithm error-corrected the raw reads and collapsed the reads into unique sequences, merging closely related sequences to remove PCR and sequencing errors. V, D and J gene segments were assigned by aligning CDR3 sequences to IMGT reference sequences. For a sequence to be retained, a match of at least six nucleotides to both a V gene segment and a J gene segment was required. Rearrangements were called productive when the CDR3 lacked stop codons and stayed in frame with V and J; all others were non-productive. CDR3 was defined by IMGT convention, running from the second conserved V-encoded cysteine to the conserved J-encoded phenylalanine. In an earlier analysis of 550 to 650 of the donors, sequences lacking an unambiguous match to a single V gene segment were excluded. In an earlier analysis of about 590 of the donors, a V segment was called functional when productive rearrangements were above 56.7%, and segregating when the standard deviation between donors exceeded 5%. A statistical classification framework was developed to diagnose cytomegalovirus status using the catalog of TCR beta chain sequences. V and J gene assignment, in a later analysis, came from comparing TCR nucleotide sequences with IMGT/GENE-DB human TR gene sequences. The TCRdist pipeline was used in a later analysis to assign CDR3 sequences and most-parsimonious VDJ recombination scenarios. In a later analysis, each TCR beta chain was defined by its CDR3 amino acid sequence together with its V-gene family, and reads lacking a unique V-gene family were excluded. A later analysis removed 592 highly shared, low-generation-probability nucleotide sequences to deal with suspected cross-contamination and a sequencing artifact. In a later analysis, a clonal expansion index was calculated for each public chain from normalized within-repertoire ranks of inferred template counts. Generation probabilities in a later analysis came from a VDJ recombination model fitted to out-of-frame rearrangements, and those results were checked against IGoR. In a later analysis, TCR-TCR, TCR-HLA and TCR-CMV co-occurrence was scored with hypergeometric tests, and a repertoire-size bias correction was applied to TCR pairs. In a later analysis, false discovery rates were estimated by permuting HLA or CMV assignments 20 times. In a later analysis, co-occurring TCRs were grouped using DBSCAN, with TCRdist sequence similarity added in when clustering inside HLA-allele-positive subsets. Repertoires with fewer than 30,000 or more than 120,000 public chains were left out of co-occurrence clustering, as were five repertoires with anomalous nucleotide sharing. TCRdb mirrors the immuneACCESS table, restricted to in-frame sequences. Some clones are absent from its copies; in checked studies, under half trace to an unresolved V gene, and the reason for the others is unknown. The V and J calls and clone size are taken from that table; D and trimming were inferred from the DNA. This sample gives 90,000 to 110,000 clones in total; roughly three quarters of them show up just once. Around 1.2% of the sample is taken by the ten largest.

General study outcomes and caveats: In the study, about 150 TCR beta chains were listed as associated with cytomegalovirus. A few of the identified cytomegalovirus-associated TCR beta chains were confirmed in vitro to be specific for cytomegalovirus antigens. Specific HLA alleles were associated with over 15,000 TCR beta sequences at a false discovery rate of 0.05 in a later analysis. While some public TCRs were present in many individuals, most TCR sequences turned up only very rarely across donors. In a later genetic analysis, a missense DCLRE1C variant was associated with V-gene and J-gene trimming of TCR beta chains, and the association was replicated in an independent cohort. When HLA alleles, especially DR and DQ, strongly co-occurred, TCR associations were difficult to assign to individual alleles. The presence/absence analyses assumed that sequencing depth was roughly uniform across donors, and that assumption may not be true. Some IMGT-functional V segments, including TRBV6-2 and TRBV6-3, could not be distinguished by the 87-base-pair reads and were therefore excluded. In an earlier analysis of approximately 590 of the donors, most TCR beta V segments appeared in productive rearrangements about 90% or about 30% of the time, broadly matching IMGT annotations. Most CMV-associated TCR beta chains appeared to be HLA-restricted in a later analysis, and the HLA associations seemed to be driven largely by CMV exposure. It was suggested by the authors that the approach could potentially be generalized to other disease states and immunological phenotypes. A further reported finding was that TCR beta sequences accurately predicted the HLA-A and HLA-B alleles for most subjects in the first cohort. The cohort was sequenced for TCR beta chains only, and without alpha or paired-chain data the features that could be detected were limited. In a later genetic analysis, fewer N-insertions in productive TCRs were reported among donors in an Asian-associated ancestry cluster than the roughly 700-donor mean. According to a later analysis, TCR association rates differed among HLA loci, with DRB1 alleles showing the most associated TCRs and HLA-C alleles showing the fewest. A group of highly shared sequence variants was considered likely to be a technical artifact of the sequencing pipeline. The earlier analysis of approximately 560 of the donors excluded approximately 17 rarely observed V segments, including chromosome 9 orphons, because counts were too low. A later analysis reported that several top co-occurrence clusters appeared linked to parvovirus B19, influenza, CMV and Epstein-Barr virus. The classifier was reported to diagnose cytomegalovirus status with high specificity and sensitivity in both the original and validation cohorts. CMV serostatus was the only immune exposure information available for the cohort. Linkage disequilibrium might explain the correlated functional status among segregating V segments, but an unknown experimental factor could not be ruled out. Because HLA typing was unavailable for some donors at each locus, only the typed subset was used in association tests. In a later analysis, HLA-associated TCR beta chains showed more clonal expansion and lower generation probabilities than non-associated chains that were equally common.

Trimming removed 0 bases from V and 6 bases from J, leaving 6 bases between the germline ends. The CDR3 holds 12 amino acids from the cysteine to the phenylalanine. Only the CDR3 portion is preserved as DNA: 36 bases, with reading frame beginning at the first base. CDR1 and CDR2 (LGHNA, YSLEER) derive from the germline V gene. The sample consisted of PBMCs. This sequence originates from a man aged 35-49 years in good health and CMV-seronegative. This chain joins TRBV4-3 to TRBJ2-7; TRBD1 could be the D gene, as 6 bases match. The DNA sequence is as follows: TGCGCCAGCAGCCAAGAAGGGGGCGAGCAGTACTTC. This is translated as CASSQEGGEQYF.